The present T cell receptor beta chain was sequenced within a study of fetal regulatory T cell absence and autoimmunity. About the study: Exocrine pancreas autoimmunity occurred in IPEX patients lacking clinical diabetes. Study findings and constraints: Antigen-driven pancreatic autoimmunity before birth in IPEX was inferred from oligoclonal enrichment. Broadly similar TRB gene family usage was seen in pancreas and cord blood. Pancreas TCRs were oligoclonally enriched versus cord blood, some clones over 95-fold.

Trimming removed 0 bases from V and 3 bases from J; junction bases left unmatched: 5. The germline V gene has CDR1 LGHNA and CDR2 YSLEER. CDR3 length equals 16 residues. On this clone: Its antigen is currently unknown.

The protocol was immunoSEQ multiplex PCR, while the TCRdb copy is restricted to in-frame clones and leaves out a portion. The table includes approximately 49,000 clones, about four fifths detected once. This sequence joins TRBV4-3 and TRBJ1-3, with 7 bases identical to TRBD1. Specimen: cord blood. The source is a newborn boy with IPEX syndrome. CDR3: CASSQDERDSGNTIYF. CDR3 nucleotide sequence: TGCGCCAGCAGCCAAGATGAGCGGGACAGTGGAAACACCATATATTTT.